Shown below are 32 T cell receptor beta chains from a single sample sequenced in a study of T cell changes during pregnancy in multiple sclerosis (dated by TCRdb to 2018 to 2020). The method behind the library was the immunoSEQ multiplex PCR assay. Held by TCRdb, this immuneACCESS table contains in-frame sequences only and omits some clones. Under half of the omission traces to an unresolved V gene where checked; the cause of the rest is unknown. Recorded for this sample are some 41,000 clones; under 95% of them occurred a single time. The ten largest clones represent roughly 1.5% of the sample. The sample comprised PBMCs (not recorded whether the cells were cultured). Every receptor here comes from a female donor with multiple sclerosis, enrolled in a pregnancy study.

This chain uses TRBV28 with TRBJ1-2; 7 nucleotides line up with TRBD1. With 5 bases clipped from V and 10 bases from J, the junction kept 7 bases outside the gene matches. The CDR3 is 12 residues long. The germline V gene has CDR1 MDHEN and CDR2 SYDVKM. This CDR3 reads CASSPPDRYYTF. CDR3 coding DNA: TGTGCCAGCAGTCCCCCGGACAGGTACTACACCTTC.

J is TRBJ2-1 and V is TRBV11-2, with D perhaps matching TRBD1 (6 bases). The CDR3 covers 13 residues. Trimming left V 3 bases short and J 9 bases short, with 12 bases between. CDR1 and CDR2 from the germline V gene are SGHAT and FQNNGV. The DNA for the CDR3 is TGTGCCAGCAGCTTGCAGGGGTTCGGTGAGCAGTTCTTC. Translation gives CASSLQGFGEQFF.

The CDR3 coding sequence is TGTGCCAGCTCACCGCGAAGGACGGCGGACACTGAAGCTTTCTTT. Translating gives CASSPRRTADTEAFF. The V gene is TRBV18, the J gene TRBJ1-1, with D hard to call. The CDR3 is 15 residues long. The V and J ends lost 3 bases and 3 bases respectively, with 14 bases between them. Per the germline V gene, CDR1 is KGHSH and CDR2 is LQKENI. The variable domain in full, with the rest retrieved from reference TRBV18 and TRBJ1-1, is NAGVMQNPRHLVRRRGQEARLRCSPMKGHSHVYWYRQLPEEGLKFMVYLQKENIIDESGMPKERFSAEFPKEGPSILRIQQVVRGDSAAYFCASSPRRTADTEAFFGQGTRLTVV.

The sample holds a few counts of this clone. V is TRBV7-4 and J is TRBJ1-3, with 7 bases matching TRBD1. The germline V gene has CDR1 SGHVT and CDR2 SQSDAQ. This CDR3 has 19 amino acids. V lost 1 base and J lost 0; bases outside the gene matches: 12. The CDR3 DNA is TGTGCCAGCAGCTTAGGTGGTCGTCAGGGGGAAGTCTCTGGAAACACCATATATTTT. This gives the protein CASSLGGRQGEVSGNTIYF.

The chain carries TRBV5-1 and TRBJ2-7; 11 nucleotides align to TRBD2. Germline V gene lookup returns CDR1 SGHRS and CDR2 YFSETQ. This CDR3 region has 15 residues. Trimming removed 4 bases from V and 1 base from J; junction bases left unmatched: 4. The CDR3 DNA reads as TGCGCCAGCAGCGCCGGGACTAGCGGATCCTACGAGCAGTACTTC. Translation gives CASSAGTSGSYEQYF. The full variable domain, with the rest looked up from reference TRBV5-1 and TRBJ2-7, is KAGVTQTPRYLIKTRGQQVTLSCSPISGHRSVSWYQQTPGQGLQFLFEYFSETQRNKGNFPGRFSGRQFSNSRSEMNVSTLELGDSALYLCASSAGTSGSYEQYFGPGTRLTVT.

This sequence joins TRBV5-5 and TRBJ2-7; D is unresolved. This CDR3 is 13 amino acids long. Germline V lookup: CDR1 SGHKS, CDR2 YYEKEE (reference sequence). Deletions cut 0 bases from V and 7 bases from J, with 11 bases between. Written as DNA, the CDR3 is TGTGCCAGCAGCTTGGAATCGATGGGGGAGCAGTACTTC. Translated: CASSLESMGEQYF.

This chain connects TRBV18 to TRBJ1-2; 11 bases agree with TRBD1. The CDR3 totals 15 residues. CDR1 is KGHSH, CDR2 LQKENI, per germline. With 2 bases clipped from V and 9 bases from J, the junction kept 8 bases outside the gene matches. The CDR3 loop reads CASSPSRTGGNRYTF. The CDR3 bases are TGTGCCAGCTCACCAAGTCGGACAGGGGGCAATCGCTACACCTTC.

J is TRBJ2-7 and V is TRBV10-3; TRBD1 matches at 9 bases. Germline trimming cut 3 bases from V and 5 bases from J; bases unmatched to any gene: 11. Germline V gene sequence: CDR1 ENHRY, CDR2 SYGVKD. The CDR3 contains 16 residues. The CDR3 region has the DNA TGTGCCATCAGTGACCAAGCCGGGACAGGGTCCCACGAGCAGTACTTC. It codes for CAISDQAGTGSHEQYF.

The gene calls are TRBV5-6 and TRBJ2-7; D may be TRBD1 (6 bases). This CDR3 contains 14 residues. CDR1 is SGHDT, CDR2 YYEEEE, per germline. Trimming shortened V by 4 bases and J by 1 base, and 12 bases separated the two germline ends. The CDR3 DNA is TGTGCCAGCAGCATGGGGACAAGTTCCTACGAGCAGTACTTC. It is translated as CASSMGTSSYEQYF.

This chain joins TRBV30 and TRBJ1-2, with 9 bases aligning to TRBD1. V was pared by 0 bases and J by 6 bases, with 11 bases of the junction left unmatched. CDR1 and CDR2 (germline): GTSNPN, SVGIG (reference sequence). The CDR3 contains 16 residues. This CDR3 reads CAWSVQEGTGRNGYTF. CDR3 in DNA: TGTGCCTGGAGTGTACAGGAGGGGACAGGGAGGAATGGCTACACCTTC.

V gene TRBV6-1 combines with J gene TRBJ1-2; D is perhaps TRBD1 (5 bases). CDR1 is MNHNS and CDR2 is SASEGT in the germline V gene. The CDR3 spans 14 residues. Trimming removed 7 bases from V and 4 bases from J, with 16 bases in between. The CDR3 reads CASKEGLGGYGYTF. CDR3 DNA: TGTGCCAGCAAAGAAGGGCTCGGGGGCTATGGCTACACCTTC.

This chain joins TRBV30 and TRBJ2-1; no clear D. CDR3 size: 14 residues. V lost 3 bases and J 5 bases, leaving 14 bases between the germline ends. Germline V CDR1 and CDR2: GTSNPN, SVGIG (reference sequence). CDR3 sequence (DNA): TGTGCCTGGAGGCCAGGCTTCTCGAACAATGAGCAGTTCTTC. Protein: CAWRPGFSNNEQFF.

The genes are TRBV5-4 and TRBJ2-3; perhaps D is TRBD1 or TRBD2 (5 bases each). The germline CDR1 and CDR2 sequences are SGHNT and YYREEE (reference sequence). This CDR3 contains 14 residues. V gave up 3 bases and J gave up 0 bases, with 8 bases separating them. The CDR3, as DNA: TGTGCCAGCAGCTGGGACGGGAGCACAGATACGCAGTATTTT. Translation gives CASSWDGSTDTQYF.

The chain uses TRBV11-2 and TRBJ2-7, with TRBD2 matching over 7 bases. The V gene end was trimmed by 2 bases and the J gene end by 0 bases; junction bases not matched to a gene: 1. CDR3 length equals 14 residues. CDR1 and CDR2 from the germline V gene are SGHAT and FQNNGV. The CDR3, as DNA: TGTGCCAGCAGCTTACTAGCGGCCTCCTACGAGCAGTACTTC. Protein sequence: CASSLLAASYEQYF.

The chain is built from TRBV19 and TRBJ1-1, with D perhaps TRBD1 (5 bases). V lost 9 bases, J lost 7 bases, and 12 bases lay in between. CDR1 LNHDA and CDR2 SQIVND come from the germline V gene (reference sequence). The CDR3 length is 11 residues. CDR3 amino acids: CASLGPYEAFF. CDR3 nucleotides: TGTGCCAGCCTGGGGCCCTATGAAGCTTTCTTT. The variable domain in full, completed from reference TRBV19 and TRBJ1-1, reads DGGITQSPKYLFRKEGQNVTLSCEQNLNHDAMYWYRQDPGQGLRLIYYSQIVNDFQKGDIAEGYSVSREKKESFPLTVTSAQKNPTAFYLCASLGPYEAFFGQGTRLTVV.

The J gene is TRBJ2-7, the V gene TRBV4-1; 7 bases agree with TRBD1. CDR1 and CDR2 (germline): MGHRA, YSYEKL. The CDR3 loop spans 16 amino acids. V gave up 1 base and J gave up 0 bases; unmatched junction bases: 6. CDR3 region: CASSQGSGDSSYEQYF. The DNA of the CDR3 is TGCGCCAGCAGCCAAGGTTCTGGGGACAGCTCCTACGAGCAGTACTTC.

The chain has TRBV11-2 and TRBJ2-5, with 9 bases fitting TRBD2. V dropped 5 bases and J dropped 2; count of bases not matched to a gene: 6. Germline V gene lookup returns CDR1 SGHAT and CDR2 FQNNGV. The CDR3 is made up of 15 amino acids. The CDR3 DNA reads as TGTGCCAGCAGCAAGGGGACTAGCAGACAAGAGACCCAGTACTTC. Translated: CASSKGTSRQETQYF.

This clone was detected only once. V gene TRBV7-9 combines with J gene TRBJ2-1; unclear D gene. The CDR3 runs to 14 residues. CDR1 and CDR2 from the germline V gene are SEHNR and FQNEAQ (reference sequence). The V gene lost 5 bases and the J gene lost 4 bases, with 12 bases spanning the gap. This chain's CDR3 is CASSASIHYNEQFF. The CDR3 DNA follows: TGTGCCAGCAGCGCCTCAATTCATTACAATGAGCAGTTCTTC.

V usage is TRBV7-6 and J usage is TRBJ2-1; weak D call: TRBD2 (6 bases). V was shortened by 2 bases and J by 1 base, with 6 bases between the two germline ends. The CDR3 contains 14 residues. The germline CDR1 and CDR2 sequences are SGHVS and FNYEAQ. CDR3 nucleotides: TGTGCCAGCAGCTTAAGCGGGTCCTACAATGAGCAGTTCTTC. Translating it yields CASSLSGSYNEQFF. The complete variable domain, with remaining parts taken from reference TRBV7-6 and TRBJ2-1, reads GAGVSQSPRYKVTKRGQDVALRCDPISGHVSLYWYRQALGQGPEFLTYFNYEAQQDKSGLPNDRFSAERPEGSISTLTIQRTEQRDSAMYRCASSLSGSYNEQFFGPGTRLTVL.

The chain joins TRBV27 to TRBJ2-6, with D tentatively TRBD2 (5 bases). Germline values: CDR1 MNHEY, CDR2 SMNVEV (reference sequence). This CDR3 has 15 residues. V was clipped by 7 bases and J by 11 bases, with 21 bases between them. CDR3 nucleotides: TGTGCCAGCAAGGATCGGGGTTTGACCTCTTACGTCCTGACTTTC. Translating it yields CASKDRGLTSYVLTF.

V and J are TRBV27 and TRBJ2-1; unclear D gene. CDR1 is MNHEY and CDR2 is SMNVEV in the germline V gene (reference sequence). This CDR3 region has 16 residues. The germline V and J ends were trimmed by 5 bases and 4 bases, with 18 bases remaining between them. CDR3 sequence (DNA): TGTGCCAGCAGTCCCTACCAGACAACGGAATACAATGAGCAGTTCTTC. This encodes CASSPYQTTEYNEQFF.

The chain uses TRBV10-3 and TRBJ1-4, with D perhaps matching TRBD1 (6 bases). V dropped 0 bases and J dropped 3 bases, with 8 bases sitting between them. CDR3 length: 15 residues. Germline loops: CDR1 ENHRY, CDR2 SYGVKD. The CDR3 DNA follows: TGTGCCATCAGTGAGTCGTCAGGGGCTAATGAAAAACTGTTTTTT. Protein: CAISESSGANEKLFF.

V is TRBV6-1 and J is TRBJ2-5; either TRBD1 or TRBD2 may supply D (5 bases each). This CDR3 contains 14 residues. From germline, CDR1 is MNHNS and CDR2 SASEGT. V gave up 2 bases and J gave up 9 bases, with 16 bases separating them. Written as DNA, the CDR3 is TGTGCCAGCAGTGAAAACACGAGGGGTCCGGCCCAGTACTTC. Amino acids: CASSENTRGPAQYF.

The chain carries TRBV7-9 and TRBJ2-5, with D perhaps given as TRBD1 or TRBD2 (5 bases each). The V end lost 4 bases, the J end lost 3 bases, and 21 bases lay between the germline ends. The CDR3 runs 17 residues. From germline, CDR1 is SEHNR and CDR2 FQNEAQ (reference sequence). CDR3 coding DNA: TGTGCCAGCAGCTCAAACGGTCGTTATGGGGGAGAAGAGACCCAGTACTTC. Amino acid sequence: CASSSNGRYGGEETQYF. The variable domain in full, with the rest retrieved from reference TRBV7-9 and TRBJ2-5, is DTGVSQNPRHKITKRGQNVTFRCDPISEHNRLYWYRQTLGQGPEFLTYFQNEAQLEKSRLLSDRFSAERPKGSFSTLEIQRTEQGDSAMYLCASSSNGRYGGEETQYFGPGTRLLVL.

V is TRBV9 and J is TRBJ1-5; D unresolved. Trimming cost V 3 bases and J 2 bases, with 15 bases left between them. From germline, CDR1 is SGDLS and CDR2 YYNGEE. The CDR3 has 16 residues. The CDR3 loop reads CASSEREGVGNQPQHF. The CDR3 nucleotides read TGTGCCAGCAGCGAGCGGGAGGGAGTGGGCAATCAGCCCCAGCATTTT.

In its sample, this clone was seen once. CDR3 DNA sequence: TGTGCCAGCAGCCAAGACGGCAATGAGCAGTTCTTC. It translates to CASSQDGNEQFF. The chain has TRBV4-2 and TRBJ2-1; D gene uncertain. The ends were cut back, 0 bases at V and 6 bases at J, with 3 bases in the middle. The CDR3 runs 12 residues. The germline V gene encodes CDR1 LGHNA and CDR2 YNFKEQ.

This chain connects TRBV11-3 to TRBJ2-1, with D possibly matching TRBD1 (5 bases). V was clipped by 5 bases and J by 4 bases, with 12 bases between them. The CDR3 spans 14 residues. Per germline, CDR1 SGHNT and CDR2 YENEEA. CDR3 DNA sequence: TGTGCCAGCAGCCCTACCCGACAGTACAATGAGCAGTTCTTC. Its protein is CASSPTRQYNEQFF.

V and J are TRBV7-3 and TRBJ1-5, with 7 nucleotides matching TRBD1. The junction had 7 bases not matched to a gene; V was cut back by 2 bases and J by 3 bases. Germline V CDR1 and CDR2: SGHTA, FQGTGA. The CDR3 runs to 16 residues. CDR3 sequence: CASSLGTGVYNQPQHF. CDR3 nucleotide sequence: TGTGCCAGCAGCTTAGGTACAGGGGTCTACAATCAGCCCCAGCATTTT.

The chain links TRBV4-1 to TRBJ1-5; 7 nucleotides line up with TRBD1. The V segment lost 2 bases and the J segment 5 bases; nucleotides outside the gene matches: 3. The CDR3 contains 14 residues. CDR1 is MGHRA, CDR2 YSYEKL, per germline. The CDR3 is CASSQTGVDQPQHF. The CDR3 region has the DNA TGCGCCAGCAGCCAAACAGGGGTCGATCAGCCCCAGCATTTT.

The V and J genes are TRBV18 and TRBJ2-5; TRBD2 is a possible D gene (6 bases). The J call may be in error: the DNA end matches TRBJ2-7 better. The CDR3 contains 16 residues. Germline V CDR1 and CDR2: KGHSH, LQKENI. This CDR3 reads CASSPSTRELAYEQYF. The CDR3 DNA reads TGTGCCAGCTCACCCTCGACCCGGGAGTTGGCCTACGAGCAGTACTTC.

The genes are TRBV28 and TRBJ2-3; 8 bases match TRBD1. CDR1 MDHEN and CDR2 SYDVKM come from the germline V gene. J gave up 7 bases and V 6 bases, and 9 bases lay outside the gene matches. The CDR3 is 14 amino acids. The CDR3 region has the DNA TGTGCCAGCAGCCAATCCCACAGGGGGTATACGCAGTATTTT. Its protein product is CASSQSHRGYTQYF.

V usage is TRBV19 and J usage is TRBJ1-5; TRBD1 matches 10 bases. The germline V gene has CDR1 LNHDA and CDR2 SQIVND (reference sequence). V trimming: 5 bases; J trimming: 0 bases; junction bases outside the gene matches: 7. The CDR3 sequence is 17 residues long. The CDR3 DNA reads TGTGCCAGTAGTCGGACAGGGGGAGTTCTTAGCAATCAGCCCCAGCATTTT. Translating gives CASSRTGGVLSNQPQHF.